One sample yielded the 6 T cell receptor beta chains listed below, sequenced in a study of T and B cells in COVID-19 patients. Each TRB amplification used roughly 220-550 ng of genomic DNA from blood. BIOMED2 TRB-A/B primer pools were used in multiplex TRB PCR. TCRdb re-called the multiplex PCR reads through MiXCR, storing one row per CDR3 protein. Counted here are some 13,000 distinct CDR3 sequences, roughly 27% occurring once; the ten biggest clones make up about 4%. Specimen: blood. The receptors were gathered from a human donor who had recovered from COVID-19.

This clonotype occurred many times. This chain joins TRBV5-3 and TRBJ1-6; D is undetermined. TRBV5-3 is reported as an ORF; its role is uncertain. CDR3 length equals 17 residues. Trimming cost V 0 bases and J 1 base, with 11 bases left between them. CDR3 bases: TGTGCCAGAAGCTTGGATTTTCGGAGTTCCTATAATTCACCCCTCCACTTT. Amino acids: CARSLDFRSSYNSPLHF.

This clonotype was detected only a few times. V usage is TRBV6-2 or TRBV6-3 and J usage is TRBJ2-2; TRBD2 aligns across 16 bases. V dropped 6 bases and J dropped 2; count of bases not matched to a gene: 6. Looked up from germline, CDR1 is MNHEY and CDR2 is SVGEGT. The CDR3 has 18 amino acids. CDR3 sequence reads: CASSPGTSGRENTGELFF. For the CDR3, the DNA is TGTGCCAGCAGCCCCGGGACTAGCGGGAGGGAAAACACCGGGGAGCTGTTTTTT.

This clonotype was recorded a few times. Here the CDR3 reads CASSPRWDSNQPQHF. The CDR3 nucleotides read TGTGCCAGTAGTCCCCGGTGGGATAGCAATCAGCCCCAGCATTTT. The J gene is TRBJ1-5, the V gene TRBV19; D is unclear. This CDR3 has 15 residues. Germline values: CDR1 LNHDA, CDR2 SQIVND (reference sequence). V lost 5 bases, J lost 0 bases, and 11 bases lay in between.

This clonotype is classed as medium-sized. The rearrangement uses TRBV19 and TRBJ1-2; D is possibly TRBD1 (5 bases). This CDR3 has 14 amino acids. The germline V gene has CDR1 LNHDA and CDR2 SQIVND (reference sequence). V shed 3 bases and J shed 4 bases, with 12 bases lying between them. The CDR3 DNA reads as TGTGCCAGTAGTATTCGGCAGGGAAGCTATGGCTACACCTTC. Protein sequence: CASSIRQGSYGYTF.

This clonotype was counted between two and nine times. CDR3 region: CASSLVIAGISYEQYF. The CDR3 region has the DNA TGCGCCAGCAGCTTGGTCATAGCGGGGATCTCCTACGAGCAGTACTTC. The V and J genes are TRBV5-1 and TRBJ2-7; 8 nucleotides align to TRBD2. CDR3 length: 16 amino acids. V trimming: 0 bases; J trimming: 0 bases; junction bases outside the gene matches: 5. Looked up from germline, CDR1 is SGHRS and CDR2 is YFSETQ.

Remarks on this clonotype: Germline is not matched at one junction end, which may reflect a read error. The V gene is TRBV28, the J gene TRBJ2-2; TRBD1 matches at 8 bases. CDR1 is MDHEN and CDR2 is SYDVKM in the germline V gene. This CDR3 spans 15 amino acids. The CDR3 loop reads CASSSGQGHTGELFF. DNA of the CDR3: TGTGCCAGCAGTTCAGGACAGGGACACACAGGGGAGCTGTTTTTT.